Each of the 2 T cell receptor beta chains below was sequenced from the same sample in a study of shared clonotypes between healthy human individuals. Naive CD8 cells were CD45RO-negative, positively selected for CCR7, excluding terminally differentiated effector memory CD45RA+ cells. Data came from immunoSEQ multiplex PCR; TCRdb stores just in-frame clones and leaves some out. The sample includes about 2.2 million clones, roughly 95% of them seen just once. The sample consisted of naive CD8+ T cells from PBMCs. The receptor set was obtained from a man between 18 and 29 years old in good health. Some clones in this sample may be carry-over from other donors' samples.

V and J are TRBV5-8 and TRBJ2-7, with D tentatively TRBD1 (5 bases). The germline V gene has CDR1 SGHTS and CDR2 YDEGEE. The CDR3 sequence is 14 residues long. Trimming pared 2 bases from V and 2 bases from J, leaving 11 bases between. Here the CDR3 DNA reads TGTGCCAGCAGCTTATTAAGGGGTACCTACGAGCAGTACTTC. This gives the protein CASSLLRGTYEQYF.

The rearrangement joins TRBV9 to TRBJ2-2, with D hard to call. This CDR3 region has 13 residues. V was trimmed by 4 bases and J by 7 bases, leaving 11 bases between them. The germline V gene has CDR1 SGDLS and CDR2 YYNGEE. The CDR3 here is CASSPPSSGELFF. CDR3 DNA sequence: TGTGCCAGCAGCCCCCCTTCGAGCGGGGAGCTGTTTTTT.